The 14 T cell receptor beta chains given below trace back to one sample, sequenced in a study of low-dose radiotherapy and immunotherapy resistance in tumors. First-strand cDNA used TRAV- and TRBV-specific primers, covering alpha and beta chains. The TCRs were subjected to amplification over roughly 20 PCR cycles employing a constant-region primer in conjunction with a V-primer adapter. TCRdb called the reads again in MiXCR, with one record for every CDR3 protein. The table shows 9,500 to 15,000 distinct CDR3 sequences, with approximately 73% occurring only once. These receptors all come from a human donor with advanced metastatic prostate, ovarian, gallbladder or colorectal cancer (not recorded which). This table probably holds off-target reads from a library built for another chain.

J is TRBJ1-5 and V is TRBV19, with 7 nucleotides matching TRBD1. With V trimmed by 7 bases and J by 1 base, 7 bases remained unmatched. From germline, CDR1 is LNHDA and CDR2 SQIVND (reference sequence). The CDR3 is 15 amino acids. The CDR3 is CASTDRARSNQPQHF. In DNA form, the CDR3 reads TGTGCCAGTACCGACAGGGCGAGGAGCAATCAGCCCCAGCATTTT.

This clonotype has just a few counts. This chain joins TRBV3-1 and TRBJ2-7; 10 bases are a match to TRBD1. Per the germline V gene, CDR1 is LGHDT and CDR2 is YNNKEL (reference sequence). V shed 0 bases and J 4 bases; nucleotides not matched to a gene: 9. The CDR3 is 17 residues long. The CDR3 region has the DNA TGTGCCAGCAGCCAAGAGAGGACGGGACAGGGGCCGTACGAGCAGTACTTC. Protein: CASSQERTGQGPYEQYF.

The chain links TRBV12-3 or TRBV12-4 to TRBJ2-5; D is unresolved. V lost 3 bases and J lost 4, with 12 bases in between. The CDR3 has 14 amino acids. CDR3 in amino acids: CASSFPNRRETQYF. The DNA of the CDR3 is TGTGCCAGCAGTTTCCCCAACCGTCGAGAGACCCAGTACTTC.

The rearrangement uses TRBV28 and TRBJ1-5, with D possibly being TRBD1 (6 bases). The CDR3 length is 16 residues. Germline V CDR1 and CDR2: MDHEN, SYDVKM. V gave up 3 bases and J gave up 6 bases, with 18 bases separating them. DNA for the CDR3: TGTGCCAGCAGTTTTTTTTCAGGGGCGGGGGTTCAGCCCCAGCATTTT. It translates to CASSFFSGAGVQPQHF.

CDR3: CASSLASGSTGELFF. CDR3 nucleotides: TGCGCCAGCAGCTTGGCCAGCGGGAGCACCGGGGAGCTGTTTTTT. V usage is TRBV5-1 and J usage is TRBJ2-2, with 8 positions matching TRBD2. The CDR3 runs to 15 residues. J lost 4 bases, V lost 0 bases, and 2 bases had no gene match. The V gene's germline CDR1 is SGHRS and CDR2 YFSETQ.

This clonotype was seen once. This rearrangement joins TRBV20-1 to TRBJ1-6; D gene uncertain. The CDR3 runs 14 residues. The germline gives CDR1 DFQATT, CDR2 SNEGSKA (reference sequence). Trimming left V 6 bases short and J 8 bases short, with 17 bases between. The CDR3 nucleotides read TGCAGTGCAGGGAGGGCTCTCAATGATTCACCCCTCCACTTT. Protein sequence: CSAGRALNDSPLHF.

The chain uses TRBV12-3 or TRBV12-4 and TRBJ1-4, with D possibly TRBD1 on 6 matching bases. The V end was cut by 5 bases, the J end by 3 bases, with 13 bases between. The CDR3 has 15 residues. The CDR3 reads CASSAAGAPNEKLFF. The CDR3 DNA reads as TGTGCCAGCAGTGCAGCGGGGGCCCCTAATGAAAAACTGTTTTTT.

V gene TRBV28 combines with J gene TRBJ1-5, with 7 nucleotides matching TRBD1. The CDR3 is 15 residues long. CDR1 MDHEN and CDR2 SYDVKM come from the germline V gene. With 7 bases clipped from V and 4 bases from J, the junction kept 10 bases outside the gene matches. Here the CDR3 reads CASTTTGAGNQPQHF. CDR3 DNA sequence: TGTGCCAGCACTACTACAGGGGCGGGAAATCAGCCCCAGCATTTT.

This clonotype was counted only a few times. V is TRBV6-1 and J is TRBJ2-2; TRBD1 or TRBD2 may be the D gene (5 bases each). V gave up 6 bases and J gave up 3 bases, with 14 bases separating them. In germline, CDR1 is MNHNS, CDR2 SASEGT. This CDR3 contains 15 residues. DNA for the CDR3: TGTGCCAGCAGAGCCGGGACGGAATACACCGGGGAGCTGTTTTTT. Its protein product is CASRAGTEYTGELFF.

The chain couples TRBV12-3 or TRBV12-4 to TRBJ2-5; D might be TRBD2 (5 bases). This CDR3 comprises 15 residues. V dropped 1 base and J dropped 4 bases, with 13 bases sitting between them. The CDR3 here is CASSLGLAGGETQYF. CDR3 DNA sequence: TGTGCCAGCAGTTTAGGCCTAGCTGGTGGAGAGACCCAGTACTTC.

The chain uses TRBV28 and TRBJ2-7; D is undetermined. CDR1 and CDR2 (germline): MDHEN, SYDVKM. This CDR3 contains 15 residues. Trimming shortened V by 5 bases and J by 5 bases, and 19 bases separated the two germline ends. The CDR3 DNA follows: TGTGCCAGCAGTGGGGTTGGGGAAAGAAGGAACGAGCAGTACTTC. This gives the protein CASSGVGERRNEQYF.

The CDR3 here is CASSATGTEADTQYF. CDR3 nucleotides: TGTGCCAGCAGCGCCACCGGGACAGAAGCAGATACGCAGTATTTT. V gene TRBV9 combines with J gene TRBJ2-3, with 7 bases fitting TRBD1. The CDR3 is 15 residues long. The V gene's germline CDR1 is SGDLS and CDR2 YYNGEE. J lost 4 bases, V lost 3 bases, and 8 bases had no gene match.

V is TRBV12-3 or TRBV12-4 and J is TRBJ2-5; 13 bases match TRBD2. Trimming cost V 6 bases and J 1 base; bases outside gene matches: 2. The CDR3 is 15 amino acids. The CDR3 protein is CASSRTSGSQETQYF. CDR3 DNA: TGTGCCAGCAGCAGGACTAGCGGGAGCCAAGAGACCCAGTACTTC.

The chain has TRBV28 and TRBJ2-7; weak D call: TRBD1 (5 bases). This CDR3 comprises 15 residues. Germline V lookup: CDR1 MDHEN, CDR2 SYDVKM. V lost 4 bases, J lost 5 bases, and 18 bases lay in between. Written as DNA, the CDR3 is TGTGCCAGCAGTTCACCCTGTCAGGGAACCCACGAGCAGTACTTC. It codes for CASSSPCQGTHEQYF.